The source of this T cell receptor (beta chain) is a study of blood T cell repertoires in COVID-19. The assay was immunoSEQ multiplex PCR, and TCRdb's table has in-frame clones only and misses some. The profile covers around 140,000 clones, with approximately 88% appearing a single time and roughly 2.1% taken by the ten largest. V lost 5 bases, J lost 0 bases, and 11 bases lay in between. The CDR3 is made up of 15 amino acids. Germline CDR1 reads LNHDA; CDR2 reads SQIVND (reference sequence). This receptor was obtained from a man between 65 and 85 years old with active COVID-19. Sequenced sample: peripheral blood. The chain links TRBV19 to TRBJ1-5; D not resolved. CDR3 sequence: CASSATPYSNQPQHF. Here the CDR3 DNA reads TGTGCCAGTAGTGCGACACCTTATAGCAATCAGCCCCAGCATTTT.